This passage covers 14 T cell receptor beta chains from one sample sequenced in a study of T-cell reconstitution after alpha-beta-depleted transplantation in children. Preparation of the TCRbeta library was carried out with unique molecular identifiers. TCRdb redid the calling of the PCR reads with MiXCR, one entry per CDR3 protein. The sample contains about 340,000 distinct CDR3 sequences, under 13% of which appear only once. The source was PBMCs from the stem cell graft donor, collected from the stem cell graft. These receptors came from a human donor who donated a stem cell graft to a child with acute lymphoblastic leukemia.

This clonotype was picked up a small number of times. The chain joins TRBV12-3 or TRBV12-4 to TRBJ2-3, with 14 positions matching TRBD2. This CDR3 contains 19 residues. Losses at the gene ends were 5 bases for V and 4 bases for J; bases not matched to a gene: 14. CDR3 in amino acids: CASSPGTSGSLRLSDTQYF. CDR3 sequence (DNA): TGTGCCAGCAGTCCCGGGACTAGCGGGAGCCTGCGGTTGTCAGATACGCAGTATTTT.

This clonotype was seen repeatedly, ten times or more. The chain has TRBV27 and TRBJ2-1; 11 nucleotides match TRBD2. V gave up 1 base and J gave up 7 bases; unmatched junction bases: 9. Germline V lookup: CDR1 MNHEY, CDR2 SMNVEV (reference sequence). The CDR3 has 17 residues. The CDR3, as DNA: TGTGCCAGCAGTTTATTGGGACTAGCGGATGTGAGTAATGAGCAGTTCTTC. Amino acid sequence: CASSLLGLADVSNEQFF.

The chain carries TRBV9 and TRBJ2-7; 12 positions agree with TRBD2. This CDR3 spans 15 amino acids. Germline V gene lookup returns CDR1 SGDLS and CDR2 YYNGEE. With V trimmed by 4 bases and J by 7 bases, 9 bases remained unmatched. The CDR3 DNA sequence: TGTGCCAGCAGCCCAAGACTAGCGGGAGCTGGTGAGCAGTACTTC. Its protein is CASSPRLAGAGEQYF.

V gene TRBV20-1 combines with J gene TRBJ2-3, with TRBD2 matching 10 bases. Germline values: CDR1 DFQATT, CDR2 SNEGSKA (reference sequence). This CDR3 contains 14 residues. Trimming cost V 2 bases and J 6 bases; bases outside gene matches: 5. Here the CDR3 DNA reads TGCAGTGCTAGACCTAGCGGGAGAGGCGATACGCAGTATTTT. Protein product: CSARPSGRGDTQYF.

The chain is built from TRBV27 and TRBJ1-6; 8 nucleotides align to TRBD1. CDR1 and CDR2 from the germline V gene are MNHEY and SMNVEV (reference sequence). J gave up 7 bases and V 3 bases, and 5 bases lay outside the gene matches. The CDR3 runs to 15 residues. The CDR3: CASSFQGAPNSPLHF. The CDR3 region has the DNA TGTGCCAGCAGTTTCCAGGGGGCTCCGAATTCACCCCTCCACTTT.

This clonotype came up a few times. V gene TRBV4-1 combines with J gene TRBJ2-7, with D perhaps given as TRBD1 or TRBD2 (5 bases each). Germline V gene lookup returns CDR1 MGHRA and CDR2 YSYEKL. The CDR3 sequence is 15 residues long. V was shortened by 3 bases and J by 4 bases, with 16 bases between the two germline ends. Here the CDR3 reads CASSQWGRRGYEQYF. The CDR3 bases are TGCGCCAGCAGCCAGTGGGGGAGACGGGGTTACGAGCAGTACTTC.

This clonotype was observed a few times. The J gene is TRBJ2-6, the V gene TRBV6-2 or TRBV6-3, with 10 nucleotides matching TRBD1. The CDR3 loop spans 17 amino acids. J lost 0 bases, V lost 6 bases, and 5 bases had no gene match. Looked up from germline, CDR1 is MNHEY and CDR2 is SVGEGT. CDR3 in amino acids: CASRTGQGSSGANVLTF. The CDR3 nucleotides read TGTGCCAGCAGAACGGGACAGGGGAGCTCTGGGGCCAACGTCCTGACTTTC.

CDR3 in amino acids: CASSQDHLLGTSNIDTQYF. DNA of the CDR3: TGCGCCAGCAGCCAAGACCATCTTTTAGGGACAAGCAACATAGATACGCAGTATTTT. The V gene is TRBV4-3, the J gene TRBJ2-3, with D possibly being TRBD1 (6 bases). V was cut by 0 bases and J by 5 bases, with 24 bases left in between. CDR1 LGHNA and CDR2 YSLEER come from the germline V gene. The CDR3 has 19 residues.

This clonotype came up a few times. The rearrangement links TRBV20-1 to TRBJ2-3, with D perhaps TRBD2 (6 bases). The germline gives CDR1 DFQATT, CDR2 SNEGSKA (reference sequence). The CDR3 sequence is 14 residues long. Trimming removed 4 bases from V and 0 bases from J, with 11 bases in between. The CDR3 DNA reads TGCAGTGCTAAACCTAGCGCTAGCACAGATACGCAGTATTTT. This sequence encodes CSAKPSASTDTQYF.

This clonotype was seen a handful of times. The V and J genes are TRBV4-1 and TRBJ2-1, with 7 bases lining up with TRBD2. In germline, CDR1 is MGHRA, CDR2 YSYEKL. Trimming took 1 base from V and 4 from J; bases not matched to a gene: 13. This CDR3 is 18 amino acids long. The CDR3 region is CASSQVGHGLGAYNEQFF. The CDR3 DNA reads as TGCGCCAGCAGCCAAGTAGGGCACGGACTAGGGGCTTACAATGAGCAGTTCTTC.

This clonotype has only a few counts. The chain couples TRBV7-9 to TRBJ2-7; TRBD1 might be the D (6 bases). In germline, CDR1 is SEHNR, CDR2 FQNEAQ (reference sequence). This CDR3 region has 15 residues. V was pared by 5 bases and J by 2 bases, with 16 bases between. CDR3 bases: TGTGCCAGCAGCCCGGAAAGAACAGGGCCCTACGAGCAGTACTTC. Translating it yields CASSPERTGPYEQYF.

The chain uses TRBV3-1 and TRBJ2-7; 9 bases are a match to TRBD2. CDR3 length equals 14 residues. Germline CDR1 and CDR2: LGHDT and YNNKEL (reference sequence). J was trimmed by 6 bases and V by 4 bases; bases with no gene match: 7. CDR3 DNA sequence: TGTGCCAGCAGCCGCACTAGCGGGTCCCCCGAGCAGTACTTC. This translates into CASSRTSGSPEQYF.

The V call is TRBV7-9, the J call TRBJ2-1, with D perhaps TRBD2 (5 bases). The CDR3 is 14 residues long. Trimming took 0 bases from V and 8 from J, leaving 11 bases between them. Looked up from germline, CDR1 is SEHNR and CDR2 is FQNEAQ (reference sequence). CDR3 amino acids: CASSLAEAPHEQFF. Here the CDR3 DNA reads TGTGCCAGCAGCTTAGCGGAGGCGCCCCATGAGCAGTTCTTC.

The genes are TRBV12-3 or TRBV12-4 and TRBJ2-1; possibly TRBD2 for D (6 bases). There are 15 residues in the CDR3. The V end lost 5 bases, the J end lost 6 bases, and 17 bases lay between the germline ends. The CDR3 DNA reads TGTGCCAGCAGTCGAGGAGGGAATTTAGGCAATGAGCAGTTCTTC. Amino acid sequence: CASSRGGNLGNEQFF.